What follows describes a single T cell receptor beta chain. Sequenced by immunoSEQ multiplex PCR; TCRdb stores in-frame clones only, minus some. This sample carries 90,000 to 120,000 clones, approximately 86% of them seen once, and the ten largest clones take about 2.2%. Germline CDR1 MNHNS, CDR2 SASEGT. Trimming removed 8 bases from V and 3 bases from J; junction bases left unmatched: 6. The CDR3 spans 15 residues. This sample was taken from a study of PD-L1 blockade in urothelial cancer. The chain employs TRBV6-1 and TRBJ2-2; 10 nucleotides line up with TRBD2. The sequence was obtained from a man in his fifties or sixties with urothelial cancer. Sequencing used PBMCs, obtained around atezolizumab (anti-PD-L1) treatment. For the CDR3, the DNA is TGTGCCAGCGAGGGACTAGCGCCGTACACCGGGGAGCTGTTTTTT. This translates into CASEGLAPYTGELFF.